This T cell receptor (beta chain) appears in the sequencing data of a study of a mutant IDH1 vaccine in newly diagnosed glioma. About the research overall: The study gave patients eight vaccinations in weeks 1, 3, 5, 7, 11, 15, 19, 23. Among treated patients, around 60% were male and about 40% female, and mean age was around 40 years. General study results and limits: Shifts in the top peripheral T cell clonotypes seemed unrelated to pseudoprogression.

Documented time point: week 5, during vaccination. It was 300 ug of mutant IDH1 20-mer peptide that made up each vaccine dose, given with topical imiquimod. In regard to this clone: Its antigen is undetermined.

There are 14 residues in the CDR3. The germline gives CDR1 MNHEY, CDR2 SVGAGI. With 7 bases clipped from V and 1 base from J, the junction kept 2 bases outside the gene matches. Method: immunoSEQ multiplex PCR; TCRdb's copy keeps in-frame clones and lacks some. The profile covers 30,000 to 40,000 clones, with about 80% appearing a single time and approximately 22% taken by the ten largest. This clonotype was obtained from a man aged 30-40 years with glioma. The source was PBMCs, collected from a glioma patient whose treatment included an IDH1 peptide vaccine. This chain uses TRBV6-5 with TRBJ2-5, with 11 bases aligning to TRBD2. The CDR3 DNA follows: TGTGCCAGCACCCTAGCGGGGGGCCAAGAGACCCAGTACTTC. It specifies CASTLAGGQETQYF.